One T cell receptor beta chain is described in this entry. Its antigen has not been determined. Base qualities were left out, and no much larger clone turns up one base away. Other DNA sequences in this sample translate to the same CDR3. The sample's time point label, in plain terms: blood 4 weeks post-SBRT, at nephrectomy. The treatment or condition label for this specimen denotes: 15 Gy SBRT to primary tumor, nephrectomy 4 weeks later. Samples came from a clinical trial, in which primary renal cell carcinomas received 15 Gy stereotactic body radiation therapy followed by nephrectomy 4 weeks later. To track tumor-enriched clonotypes, serial peripheral blood was sampled from radiation-treated patients at baseline and at 2 weeks and 4 weeks after SBRT. All patients had renal cell carcinoma with clear cell pathology. The QIAamp DNA Blood Mini Kit (Qiagen) was used to prepare genomic DNA for TCR sequencing. The analyses included just those samples that passed every quality control check.

The data originate from a study of radiation and T cells in renal cell carcinoma (dated by TCRdb to 2020 to 2021). Background on the whole study: In total, approximately 55 samples, comprising some 25 tumors and some 27 peripheral blood samples, were subjected to TCR beta sequencing. A total of 4 million to 5 million unique CDR3 nucleotide sequences, encoding 2,500,000 or so unique CDR3 amino acid sequences, were found across all 55 or so samples. The final blood draw was performed at 4 weeks after radiation, at the same time as nephrectomy. Study-wide conclusions, independent of this receptor: Changes in the blood repertoire were not tracked past 4 weeks after treatment. In blood, the top tumor clonotypes increased between baseline and 2 weeks post-radiation and then shrank by 4 weeks, which suggests that tumor-resident clones expanded only transiently. Because no pretreatment tumor biopsies were available, whether clonotypes were present in the tumor at baseline could not be determined. The single-armed trial design could not address effects of radiation dose or scheduling on the TCR repertoire.

TCR beta libraries were generated from genomic DNA with the immunoSEQ kit, following the manufacturer's recommendations. Library preparation used a first multiplex PCR with proprietary primers, then a second PCR adding unique barcodes, with bead cleanups after each round. A kit-provided positive control reaction and a negative control reaction were included in every sample batch. The final libraries were assessed on an Agilent 4200 TapeStation D1000 ScreenTape, pooled by volume, and quantified by qPCR. Sequencing ran on an Illumina NextSeq500 with a MidOutput 150-cycle cartridge, using 156 Read1 and 15 Index1 cycles with kit custom primers. The pooled library was loaded at 0.95 to 1 pM, with a 20% PhiX control spiked in. In the source study's methods: The vendor-processed data were analyzed in R, and a clonotype was defined as all T cells that share the same CDR3 nucleotide sequence. In the clone abundance analyses, frequencies in each sample were normalized to that sample's 10,000 most abundant clones. Public T cell clones, which averaged fewer than five per sample, were removed prior to analysis. Tumor-enriched and baseline blood-enriched clonotypes were defined by at least a 32-fold difference in abundance between compartments. Clonotypes expanded or contracted between blood time points were identified with a beta-binomial differential abundance model. Tumor-blood repertoire similarity was measured with the Baroni-Urbani and Buser coefficient, and groups were compared using two-tailed Wilcoxon tests in R. Drawn from immuneACCESS, this table holds only the in-frame rearrangements with V and J called that TCRdb kept. Clones are partly lost; checked studies trace under half to an unresolved V gene and leave the rest unexplained. V and J calls and clone size are those listed in that table; D and trimming were worked out from the DNA. The sample records around 180,000 clones, about 85% of which are singletons. The ten largest make up around 10% of the sample.

Including cysteine and phenylalanine, the CDR3 has 15 amino acids. The DNA shown is the 45-base CDR3, in frame from base 1. Relative to germline, V is 0 bases shorter and J is 0 bases shorter, with 4 bases between their ends. Per the germline V gene, SGHRS is the CDR1 and YFSETQ is the CDR2. This TCR came from a woman in her forties or fifties with renal cell carcinoma. The chain joins TRBV5-1 to TRBJ2-6, with the D gene not confidently named. This specimen consisted of blood, obtained from a patient whose treatment included radiotherapy and nephrectomy. The CDR3 region: CASSLDGSGANVLTF. The nucleotide sequence is TGCGCCAGCAGCTTGGATGGCTCTGGGGCCAACGTCCTGACTTTC.